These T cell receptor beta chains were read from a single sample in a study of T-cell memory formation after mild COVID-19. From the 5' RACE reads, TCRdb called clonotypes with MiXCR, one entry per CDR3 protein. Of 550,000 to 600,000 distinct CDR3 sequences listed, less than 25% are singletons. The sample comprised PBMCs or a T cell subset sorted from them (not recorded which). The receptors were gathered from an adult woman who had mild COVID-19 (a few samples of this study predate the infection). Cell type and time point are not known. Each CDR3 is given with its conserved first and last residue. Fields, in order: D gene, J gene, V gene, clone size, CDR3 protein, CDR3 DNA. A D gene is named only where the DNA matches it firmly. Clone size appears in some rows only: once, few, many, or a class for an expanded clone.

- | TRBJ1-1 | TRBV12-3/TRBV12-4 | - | CATRRLGFGTEAFF | TGTGCCACCCGACGTTTGGGATTTGGCACTGAAGCTTTCTTT
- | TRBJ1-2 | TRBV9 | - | CASSVATTRVEGYTF | TGTGCCAGCAGCGTAGCTACGACAAGGGTGGAGGGCTACACCTTC
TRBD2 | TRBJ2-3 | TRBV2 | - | CASSEALAGGLADTQYF | TGTGCCAGCAGTGAAGCCCTAGCGGGGGGCCTCGCAGATACGCAGTATTTT
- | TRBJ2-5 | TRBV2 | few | CASTVVETRSETQYF | TGTGCCAGCACGGTTGTGGAGACCCGGTCGGAGACCCAGTACTTC
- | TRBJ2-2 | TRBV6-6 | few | CASTGSGTGELFF | TGTGCCAGCACTGGGAGTGGTACCGGGGAGCTGTTTTTT
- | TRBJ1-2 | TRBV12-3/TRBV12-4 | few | CASSFEGANRYTF | TGTGCCAGCAGTTTTGAGGGAGCGAATCGCTACACCTTC
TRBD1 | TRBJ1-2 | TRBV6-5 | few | CASSLSRGLDGYTF | TGTGCCAGCAGTCTCTCCAGGGGGTTGGATGGCTACACCTTC
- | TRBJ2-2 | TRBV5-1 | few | CASSPWGVVTGELFF | TGCGCCAGCAGCCCCTGGGGGGTAGTCACCGGGGAGCTGTTTTTT
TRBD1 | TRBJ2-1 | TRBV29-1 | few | CSVETRQGAIFF | TGCAGCGTTGAAACCCGACAGGGGGCAATATTCTTC
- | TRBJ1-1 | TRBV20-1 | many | CSAPRGMDTEAFF | TGCAGTGCGCCCCGGGGGATGGACACTGAAGCTTTCTTT
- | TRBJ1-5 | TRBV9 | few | CASSGDGNQPQHF | TGTGCCAGCAGCGGTGACGGAAATCAGCCCCAGCATTTT
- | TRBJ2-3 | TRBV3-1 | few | CASSRKEGAGTDTQYF | TGTGCCAGCAGCCGTAAGGAGGGGGCCGGCACAGATACGCAGTATTTT
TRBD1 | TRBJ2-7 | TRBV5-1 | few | CASSGQGMGEQYF | TGCGCCAGCAGCGGACAGGGCATGGGGGAGCAGTACTTC
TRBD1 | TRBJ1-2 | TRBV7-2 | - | CASSPGQGHYGYTF | TGTGCCAGCAGCCCAGGACAGGGTCACTATGGCTACACCTTC
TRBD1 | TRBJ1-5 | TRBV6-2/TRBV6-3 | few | CASSYPTGGNQPQHF | TGTGCCAGCAGTTACCCGACAGGGGGCAATCAGCCCCAGCATTTT
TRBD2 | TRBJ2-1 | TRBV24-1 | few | CATSDPGLAGGPSEQFF | TGTGCCACCAGTGATCCTGGACTAGCGGGAGGGCCAAGTGAGCAGTTCTTC